The rows below give T cell receptor beta chains drawn from one sample of a study of blood T cell repertoires in COVID-19. This table comes from immunoSEQ multiplex PCR, and its TCRdb copy is limited to in-frame clones, with some not included. The table shows 150,000 to 200,000 clones, with about 86% occurring only once. The sample taken for sequencing was peripheral blood. The receptors were sampled from a woman aged 80 or older with acute or convalescent COVID-19. Both conserved end residues are part of each CDR3.

v_call: TRBV5-6
j_call: TRBJ1-2
cdr3_aa: CASSSRGALYGYTF

v_call: TRBV3-1/TRBV3-2
j_call: TRBJ2-1
cdr3_aa: CASSRRGGNEQFF

v_call: TRBV27
j_call: TRBJ1-1
cdr3_aa: CASSLSRQGYTEAFF

v_call: TRBV27
j_call: TRBJ1-2
cdr3_aa: CASSLRQGSTNYGYTF

v_call: TRBV29-1
j_call: TRBJ2-5
cdr3_aa: CSVQGAETQYF

v_call: TRBV4-2
j_call: TRBJ2-3
cdr3_aa: CASSQDLQRGRTDTQYF

v_call: TRBV3-1/TRBV3-2
j_call: TRBJ2-5
cdr3_aa: CASSQEYETQYF

v_call: TRBV11-3
j_call: TRBJ2-5
cdr3_aa: CASSSTGGEQETQYF

v_call: TRBV18
j_call: TRBJ1-1
cdr3_aa: CASSPPQVLNTEAFF

v_call: TRBV10-2
j_call: TRBJ1-2
cdr3_aa: CASSESGTGSNGYTF

v_call: TRBV10-3
j_call: TRBJ2-5
cdr3_aa: CAISPLGSQETQYF

v_call: TRBV7-6
j_call: TRBJ2-2
cdr3_aa: CASSLAGQGGTTGELFF

v_call: TRBV6-5
j_call: TRBJ2-1
cdr3_aa: CASSYSVPRGHEQFF

v_call: TRBV6-1
j_call: TRBJ1-1
cdr3_aa: CASSERGLVEAFF

v_call: TRBV5-4
j_call: TRBJ1-1
cdr3_aa: CASNKRQGAPDTEAFF

v_call: TRBV5-6
j_call: TRBJ2-3
cdr3_aa: CASSWWGTSAPDTQYF

v_call: TRBV6-2/TRBV6-3
j_call: TRBJ1-5
cdr3_aa: CASSRDRVNQPQHF

v_call: TRBV28
j_call: TRBJ1-2
cdr3_aa: CASRPQGFLGYTF

v_call: TRBV10-3
j_call: TRBJ1-4
cdr3_aa: CAIGHSTNEKLFF

v_call: TRBV4-3
j_call: TRBJ1-4
cdr3_aa: CASSYGTGEKLFF

v_call: TRBV21-1
j_call: TRBJ2-7
cdr3_aa: CASSPGGTGVCFYEQYF

v_call: TRBV6-5
j_call: TRBJ1-2
cdr3_aa: CASSPWGEYGYTF

v_call: TRBV10-1
j_call: TRBJ2-7
cdr3_aa: CATSTGTGWQYF

v_call: TRBV5-1
j_call: TRBJ1-2
cdr3_aa: CASSLEGQGAGYGYTF

v_call: TRBV1
j_call: TRBJ1-1
cdr3_aa: CTSGKTSGGLNTEAFF

v_call: TRBV18
j_call: TRBJ2-1
cdr3_aa: CASSPQRGGLNEQFF

v_call: TRBV11-2
j_call: TRBJ2-7
cdr3_aa: CASSFSWGLAGWSYEQYF

v_call: TRBV7-6
j_call: TRBJ2-5
cdr3_aa: CASSSDGLAGVETQYF

v_call: TRBV4-1
j_call: TRBJ2-1
cdr3_aa: CASSQPSAGYNEQFF

v_call: TRBV5-4
j_call: TRBJ1-2
cdr3_aa: CASSFDRTGRDYGYTF

v_call: TRBV24-1
j_call: TRBJ1-3
cdr3_aa: CATSDSGNSGNTIYF

v_call: TRBV2
j_call: TRBJ1-5
cdr3_aa: CASSEESLQGNQPQHF

v_call: TRBV18
j_call: TRBJ1-1
cdr3_aa: CASSSGLTGREAFF

v_call: TRBV5-4
j_call: TRBJ1-2
cdr3_aa: CASSSDREDGYTF

v_call: TRBV3-1/TRBV3-2
j_call: TRBJ1-6
cdr3_aa: CASSRARSPLHF

v_call: TRBV7-9
j_call: TRBJ2-3
cdr3_aa: CASSLGEGTRRYF

v_call: TRBV19
j_call: TRBJ2-3
cdr3_aa: CASSIRQGSTDTQYF

v_call: TRBV7-2
j_call: TRBJ1-3
cdr3_aa: CASSRDGGARAGNTIYF

v_call: TRBV11-3
j_call: TRBJ2-1
cdr3_aa: CASSPGLAGEHTYNEQFF

v_call: TRBV18
j_call: TRBJ2-5
cdr3_aa: CASSRQQGQETQYF

v_call: TRBV28
j_call: TRBJ1-2
cdr3_aa: CASSPSITGGVNYGYTF

v_call: TRBV5-1
j_call: TRBJ2-5
cdr3_aa: CASSADRVGQETQYF

v_call: TRBV14
j_call: TRBJ2-2
cdr3_aa: CASSPGPGLNTGELFF

v_call: TRBV7-3
j_call: TRBJ2-7
cdr3_aa: CASSSQGSSYEQYF

v_call: TRBV19
j_call: TRBJ2-7
cdr3_aa: CASSILGQGSYEQYF

v_call: TRBV10-2
j_call: TRBJ2-2
cdr3_aa: CASGQFGNTGELFF

v_call: TRBV7-9
j_call: TRBJ1-4
cdr3_aa: CASSPWTATNEKLFF

v_call: TRBV7-2
j_call: TRBJ2-3
cdr3_aa: CASSLKRGTGQRTDTQYF

v_call: TRBV13
j_call: TRBJ2-5
cdr3_aa: CASSPGGQGVETQYF

v_call: TRBV5-1
j_call: TRBJ2-7
cdr3_aa: CASSTWQGATYEQYF

v_call: TRBV6-5
j_call: TRBJ2-4
cdr3_aa: CASSYRRGRAKNIQYF

v_call: TRBV20-1
j_call: TRBJ2-7
cdr3_aa: CSACGQGEHEQYF